This T cell receptor (beta chain) was recorded in a study of blood T cell repertoires in COVID-19. Overall study: COVID-19 samples collected from the United States, Italy and Spain covered acute and convalescent phases. From T cells, B-cell-depleted T cells, or PBMCs came the material, which was cDNA or gDNA.

The CDR3 is made up of 14 amino acids. Germline CDR1 is KGHSH and CDR2 is LQKENI. V gave up 6 bases and J gave up 6 bases, with 17 bases separating them. Authors' analysis steps: Amplification of reference gene primers was used by the study to estimate nucleated cell counts. Sequenced by immunoSEQ multiplex PCR; TCRdb stores in-frame clones only, minus some. D and trimming were read from the DNA, whereas the V and J calls and clone size are those reported in that table. The sample has 120,000 or so clones, 76% seen once. In this sample, this clone turned up once. The chain has TRBV18 and TRBJ1-2; D remains ambiguous. Input material: peripheral blood. The sequence came from an elderly woman with acute or convalescent COVID-19. The DNA for the CDR3 is TGTGCCAGCTCCCATGGACTAGGCCTCGATGGCTACACCTTC. Translating gives CASSHGLGLDGYTF.